Included here is one T cell receptor beta chain sequence, with context. Antigen: not known. Both 60 Vbeta primers and 13 Jbeta primers went into the PCR. This table comes from immunoSEQ multiplex PCR, and its TCRdb copy is limited to in-frame clones, with some not included. The sample gives 150,000 to 200,000 clones, approximately 82% of which show up once; around 7.7% is in the top ten. The sample belongs to a study of cytomegalovirus exposure and HLA in healthy donors. V gave up 4 bases and J gave up 2 bases; unmatched junction bases: 4. CDR1 and CDR2 (germline): KGHSH, LQKENI. CDR3 size: 16 residues. Study conclusions and caveats: In an earlier analysis, about 90% or about 30%: the productive usage of most TCR beta V segments. Solely CMV serostatus was available to characterize immune exposure. Presence/absence results assume similar sequencing depth per donor, which may not hold. An Asian-associated ancestry cluster reportedly showed fewer N-insertions than the approximately 620-donor mean in a later analysis.

Input material: PBMCs. This TCR was recovered from a woman in her 40s in good health and CMV-seropositive. This sequence joins TRBV18 and TRBJ2-1; TRBD2 matches at 11 bases. The CDR3 here is CASSLYSGGAYNEQFF. The DNA of the CDR3 is TGTGCCAGCTCACTATATAGCGGGGGGGCCTACAATGAGCAGTTCTTC. Full variable domain (outside the CDR3, taken from reference TRBV18 and TRBJ2-1): NAGVMQNPRHLVRRRGQEARLRCSPMKGHSHVYWYRQLPEEGLKFMVYLQKENIIDESGMPKERFSAEFPKEGPSILRIQQVVRGDSAAYFCASSLYSGGAYNEQFFGPGTRLTVL.